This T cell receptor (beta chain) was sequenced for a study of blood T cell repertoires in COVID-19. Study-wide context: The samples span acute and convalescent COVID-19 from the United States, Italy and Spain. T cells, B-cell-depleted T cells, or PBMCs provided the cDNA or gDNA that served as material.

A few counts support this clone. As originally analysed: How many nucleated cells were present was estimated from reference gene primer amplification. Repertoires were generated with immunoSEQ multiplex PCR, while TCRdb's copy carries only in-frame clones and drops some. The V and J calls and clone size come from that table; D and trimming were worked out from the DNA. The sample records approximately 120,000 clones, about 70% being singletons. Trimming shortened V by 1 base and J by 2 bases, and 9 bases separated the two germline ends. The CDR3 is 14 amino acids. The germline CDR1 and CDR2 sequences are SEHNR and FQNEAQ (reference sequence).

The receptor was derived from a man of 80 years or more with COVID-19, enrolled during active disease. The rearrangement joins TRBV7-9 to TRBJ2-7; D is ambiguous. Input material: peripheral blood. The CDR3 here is CASSLVRFPYEQYF. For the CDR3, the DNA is TGTGCCAGCAGCTTAGTCAGATTCCCCTACGAGCAGTACTTC.